One sample yielded the 5 T cell receptor beta chains listed below, sequenced in a study of T cells in women clearing cervical HPV infection. Sequencing used immunoSEQ multiplex PCR; TCRdb keeps in-frame clones, though not all of them. The clone table shows 30,000 to 35,000 clones, with the ten largest holding 8.4%. Sequenced material: blood buffy coat. These receptors all come from a woman aged 18 to 75 with a cervical HPV16 infection that either progressed to CIN3+ or cleared (not recorded which).

Partial CDR3 DNA: TGTGCCAGCAGTCCCCGGGCGGGAGGCACTGAA. Translating it yields CASSPRAGGTE. The full CDR3 sequence reads CASSPRAGGTEAFF. This chain connects TRBV11-3 to TRBJ1-1; D gene ambiguous. Read data end 3 residues before the CDR3 end; the end is taken from the germline J gene. This CDR3 has 14 residues. Germline lookup yields CDR1 SGHNT and CDR2 YENEEA. The ends were cut back, 6 bases at V and 4 bases at J, with 15 bases in the middle. Variable domain in full (rest from reference TRBV11-3 and TRBJ1-1): EAGVVQSPRYKIIEKKQPVAFWCNPISGHNTLYWYLQNLGQGPELLIRYENEEAVDDSQLPKDRFSAERLKGVDSTLKIQPAELGDSAVYLCASSPRAGGTEAFFGQGTRLTVV.

On this clone: The CDR3 is cut off 3 residues early in the read; its end comes from the germline J gene. The chain couples TRBV2 to TRBJ1-5; no definite D call. The CDR3 runs to 13 residues. V dropped 11 bases and J dropped 7 bases, with 18 bases sitting between them. CDR1 is SNHLY, CDR2 FYNNEI, per germline. The CDR3 spells CAGSRGYGQPQHF. The DNA read from the CDR3 is TGTGCCGGGTCACGGGGTTATGGGCAGCCC.

Regarding this clone: The read is 3 residues too short to cover the CDR3 end, so that end is filled in from the germline J gene. The rearrangement uses TRBV6-2 or TRBV6-3 and TRBJ2-5; 10 bases match TRBD1. Germline-derived CDR1 and CDR2 are MNHEY and SVGEGT. The V and J ends lost 4 bases and 3 bases, in that order; junction bases with no gene match: 8. The CDR3 is 16 amino acids. CDR3 loop: CASSWRTGGSKETQYF. Incomplete CDR3 DNA: TGTGCCAGCAGTTGGAGGACAGGGGGAAGCAAAGAGACC.

The CDR3: CSAPVSDSPYYTF. Partial CDR3 DNA: TGCAGTGCTCCGGTGTCGGACAGTCCTTAC. V and J are TRBV20-1 and TRBJ1-2; maybe TRBD1 (6 bases). The missing CDR3 end, 3 residues past where the read stops, is filled in from the germline J gene. The germline V gene has CDR1 DFQATT and CDR2 SNEGSKA (reference sequence). CDR3 length equals 13 residues.

With regard to this clone: From the germline J gene comes the end of the CDR3, since the read stops 3 residues before it. This same CDR3 is encoded by further DNA sequences in the sample. The chain uses TRBV19 and TRBJ1-2; the D gene is possibly TRBD1 (5 bases). V shed 7 bases and J shed 7 bases, with 19 bases lying between them. Germline loops: CDR1 LNHDA, CDR2 SQIVND (reference sequence). The CDR3 loop spans 14 amino acids. CDR3 DNA, as far as it was read: TGTGCCAGTACCCTGGGGAGGGGAGGCTTTGGC. Amino acid sequence: CASTLGRGGFG. The CDR3 reads in full as CASTLGRGGFGYTF. The whole variable domain, remainder taken from reference TRBV19 and TRBJ1-2, is DGGITQSPKYLFRKEGQNVTLSCEQNLNHDAMYWYRQDPGQGLRLIYYSQIVNDFQKGDIAEGYSVSREKKESFPLTVTSAQKNPTAFYLCASTLGRGGFGYTFGSGTRLTVV.